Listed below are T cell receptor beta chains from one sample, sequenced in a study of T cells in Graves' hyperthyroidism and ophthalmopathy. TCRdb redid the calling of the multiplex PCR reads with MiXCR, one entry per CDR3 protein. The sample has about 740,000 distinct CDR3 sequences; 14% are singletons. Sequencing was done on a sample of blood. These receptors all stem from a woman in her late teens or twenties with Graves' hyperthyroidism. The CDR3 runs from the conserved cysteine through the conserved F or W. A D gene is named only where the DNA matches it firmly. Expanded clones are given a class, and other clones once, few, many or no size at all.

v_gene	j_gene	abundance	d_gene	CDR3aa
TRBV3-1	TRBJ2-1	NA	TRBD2	CASSPGLVGEQFF
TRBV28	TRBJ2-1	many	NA	CASSFFGEVTTSDPILNEQFF
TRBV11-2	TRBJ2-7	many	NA	CASSPRVSGEQYF
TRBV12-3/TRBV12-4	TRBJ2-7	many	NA	CASSLLGLVTSYEQYF
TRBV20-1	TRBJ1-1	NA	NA	CSASGGPVNTEAFF
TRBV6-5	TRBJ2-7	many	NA	CASSYEVGSYEQYF
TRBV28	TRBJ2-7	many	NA	CASRSPTGVGTLTYEQYF
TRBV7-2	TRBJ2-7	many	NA	CASSRGLASYEQYF
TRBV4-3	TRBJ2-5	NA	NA	CASSEWYQETQYF
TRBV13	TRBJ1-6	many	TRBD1	CASSARGQGARNSPLHF
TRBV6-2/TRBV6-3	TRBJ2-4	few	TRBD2	CASSSGLARGKNIQYF
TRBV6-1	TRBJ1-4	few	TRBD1	CASNLDRGNEKLFF
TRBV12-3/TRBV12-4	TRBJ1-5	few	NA	CASSQGSLNQPQHF
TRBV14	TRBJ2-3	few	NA	CASSRGQGMIAGRTDTQYF
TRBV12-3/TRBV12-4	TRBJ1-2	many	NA	CASSLPEEAGYTF
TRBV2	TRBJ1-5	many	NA	CASSSALHSNQPQHF
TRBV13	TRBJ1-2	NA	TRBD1	CASSFRDRGRNGYTF
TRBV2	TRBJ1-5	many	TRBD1	CATQGDSRNQPQHF
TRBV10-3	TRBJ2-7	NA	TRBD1	CAISDRGQSEQYF
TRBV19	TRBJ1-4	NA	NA	CASSQGRKEKLFF
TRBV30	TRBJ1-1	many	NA	CAWSVRGRAFF
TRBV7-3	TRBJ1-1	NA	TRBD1	CASMGQPGTEAFF
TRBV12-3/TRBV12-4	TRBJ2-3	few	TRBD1	CASTQRAPDRGTDTQYF
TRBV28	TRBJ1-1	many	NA	CASSSRDSRGNTEAFF
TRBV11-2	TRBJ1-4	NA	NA	CASSQLGRAEKLFF